Listed below are T cell receptor beta chains from one sample, sequenced in a study of T cells after yellow fever vaccination. TCRdb ran MiXCR on the 5' RACE reads and lists one entry per CDR3 protein. The sample records about 340,000 distinct CDR3 sequences, roughly 4% being singletons. Sequenced material: PBMCs, taken 5 days after the yellow fever booster vaccination. All receptors derive from a man between 18 and 35 years old who received the YFV17D yellow fever vaccine. Both conserved end residues are part of each CDR3. The order of the fields is D gene, CDR3 length, clone size, V gene, J gene, CDR3 DNA, CDR3 protein. D genes are given only for firm matches. Clone size is stated in some rows and not others, as once, few, many or a class when expanded.

>NA|13|few|TRBV11-2|TRBJ1-2
TGTGCCAGCAGCTTAGCTGGGTCTAATGGCTACACCTTC
CASSLAGSNGYTF
>NA|11|many|TRBV12-3/TRBV12-4|TRBJ1-6
TGTGCCAGCAGTGGGGACACATACCTCCACTTT
CASSGDTYLHF
>TRBD1|14|many|TRBV12-3/TRBV12-4|TRBJ1-2
TGTGCCAGCAGCACCGACAGGGTTGGCTATGGCTACACCTTC
CASSTDRVGYGYTF
>NA|15|few|TRBV12-3/TRBV12-4|TRBJ2-2
TGTGCCAGCAGTTTATTCAGGGGTGTCACCGGGGAGCTGTTTTTT
CASSLFRGVTGELFF
>TRBD1|13|many|TRBV6-6|TRBJ1-2
TGTGCCAGCAGCTATCTAGACAGGGATGGCTACACCTTC
CASSYLDRDGYTF
>NA|13|many|TRBV5-1|TRBJ1-6
TGCGCCAGCAGAACCTCCTATAATTCACCCCTCCACTTT
CASRTSYNSPLHF
>NA|12|many|TRBV7-6|TRBJ2-5
TGTGCCAGCAGCTTACAGGGAGAGACCCAGTACTTC
CASSLQGETQYF
>TRBD1|17|few|TRBV10-3|TRBJ2-4
TGTGCCATCAGTGAGTCATACAGGGGGCTTGCCAAAAACATTCAGTACTTC
CAISESYRGLAKNIQYF
>TRBD1|15|many|TRBV10-3|TRBJ1-5
TGTGCCATCAGTGAGCCGGGACAGGATAATCAGCCCCAGCATTTT
CAISEPGQDNQPQHF
>NA|16|NA|TRBV7-3|TRBJ1-1
TGTGCCAGCAGCTTAAAGGGGCCAGGGTTGAACACTGAAGCTTTCTTT
CASSLKGPGLNTEAFF
>NA|13|NA|TRBV12-3/TRBV12-4|TRBJ2-5
TGTGCCAGCAGTTTTGTAGTGGGAGAGACCCAGTACTTC
CASSFVVGETQYF
>NA|13|few|TRBV12-3/TRBV12-4|TRBJ1-2
TGTGCCAGCAGTCCGGGGTCGGCGGATGGCTACACCTTC
CASSPGSADGYTF
>NA|16|many|TRBV6-2/TRBV6-3|TRBJ1-2
TGTGCCAGCTCACTCGGGACGTCCCTAGCTAACTATGGCTACACCTTC
CASSLGTSLANYGYTF
>NA|10|few|TRBV29-1|TRBJ1-1
TGCAGCGTTGAGGTGCCTGAAGCTTTCTTT
CSVEVPEAFF
>NA|15|many|TRBV2|TRBJ1-4
TGTGCCAGCAGTGTACAAGTCCAGGGGATTGAAAAACTGTTTTTT
CASSVQVQGIEKLFF
>NA|17|few|TRBV7-9|TRBJ2-5
TGTGCCAGCAGCTTAAGGAGGGGTCTAACAGGGGCAGAGACCCAGTACTTC
CASSLRRGLTGAETQYF
>TRBD1|17|NA|TRBV7-9|TRBJ2-6
TGTGCCAGCAGCCAAAAAGACAGGGGGCAAGGGGCCAACGTCCTGACTTTC
CASSQKDRGQGANVLTF
>TRBD2|17|NA|TRBV5-1|TRBJ2-5
TGCGCCAGCAGCACTGGACTAGCGGGGAGATTCCAAGAGACCCAGTACTTC
CASSTGLAGRFQETQYF
>TRBD2|15|few|TRBV15|TRBJ2-1
TGTGCCACCAGCTTTAGCGGGGAGGACTACAATGAGCAGTTCTTC
CATSFSGEDYNEQFF
>NA|15|many|TRBV24-1|TRBJ2-1
TGTGCCACCAGTGATCCAGGGGTGTCGAACAATGAGCAGTTCTTC
CATSDPGVSNNEQFF
>NA|13|NA|TRBV7-3|TRBJ1-1
TGTGCCAGCAGCTTACGATGGGACACTGAAGCTTTCTTT
CASSLRWDTEAFF
>TRBD2|16|NA|TRBV7-8|TRBJ2-1
TGTGCCAGCAGCTTAGTTGTAGCGGGGGGTCACAATGAGCAGTTCTTC
CASSLVVAGGHNEQFF
>NA|12|NA|TRBV4-3|TRBJ2-1
TGCGCCAGCAGCCAAGTCGGTGATGAGCAGTTCTTC
CASSQVGDEQFF
>NA|18|NA|TRBV21-1|TRBJ1-4
TGTGCCAGCAGCAAAGTGGGGCAGCAACTCTGCATGAATGAAAAACTGTTTTTT
CASSKVGQQLCMNEKLFF
>NA|16|NA|TRBV7-6|TRBJ1-3
TGTGCCAGCAGCTTAGCGGGTCGGAGCTCTGGAAACACCATATATTTT
CASSLAGRSSGNTIYF
>NA|13|many|TRBV20-1|TRBJ2-3
TGCAGTGCTAGACTCCCAGGGACAGATACGCAGTATTTT
CSARLPGTDTQYF
>NA|11|few|TRBV5-4|TRBJ2-1
TGTGCCAGCAGCCAGCCGGGTGAGCAGTTCTTC
CASSQPGEQFF
>NA|12|NA|TRBV29-1|TRBJ2-5
TGCAGCGTTGCGGGACTGCAAGAGACCCAGTACTTC
CSVAGLQETQYF
>NA|14|NA|TRBV2|TRBJ2-3
TGTGCCAGCAGTGAGACGGGGGCCGGAAGTACGCAGTATTTT
CASSETGAGSTQYF
>NA|15|many|TRBV7-3|TRBJ1-2
TGTGCCAGCAGCTTAAAGGCAGGTCACTTCTATGGCTACACCTTC
CASSLKAGHFYGYTF
>TRBD1|14|many|TRBV6-1|TRBJ1-2
TGTGCCAGCAGTGAAGCTGGACAGGAAACTGTCTACACCTTC
CASSEAGQETVYTF
>TRBD1|14|few|TRBV12-3/TRBV12-4|TRBJ2-3
TGTGCCAGCAGACAGACAGGGGTCACAGATACGCAGTATTTT
CASRQTGVTDTQYF
>TRBD1|16|few|TRBV7-9|TRBJ1-1
TGTGCCAGCAGCCCGCAAGAGCTCCAGGGGGCGACTGAAGCTTTCTTT
CASSPQELQGATEAFF
>TRBD2|15|NA|TRBV20-1|TRBJ2-7
TGCAGTGCTTACCTCTTGGTAGCGGGCGCCTCCCAGCAGTACTTC
CSAYLLVAGASQQYF
>NA|14|NA|TRBV4-1|TRBJ2-7
TGCGCCAGCAGCCAAGGGGCATTCGGCTACGAGCAGTACTTC
CASSQGAFGYEQYF
>TRBD1|15|few|TRBV12-3/TRBV12-4|TRBJ1-6
TGTGCCAGCAGTTTCCTAGGACAGGGAGATTCACCCCTCCACTTT
CASSFLGQGDSPLHF